The 8 T cell receptor beta chains below all came from one sample that was sequenced in a study of post-analysis software for immune sequencing data. No antigen is known for these receptors. Unique molecular identifiers tagged the TCR beta cDNA libraries. TCRdb passed the PCR reads through MiXCR, listing each CDR3 protein once. Seen here are about 760,000 distinct CDR3 sequences, about 27% observed once, and the top ten hold approximately 0.55%. Notes on the study in general: Among roughly 5 TRBV segments more frequent in patients than controls were TRBV5-6, TRBV5-1 and TRBV20-1.

The material sequenced was blood. The receptors shown here come from a girl between 10 and 17 years old with multiple sclerosis.

The gene calls are TRBV7-9 and TRBJ2-4, with 7 bases lining up with TRBD2. This CDR3 comprises 18 residues. The V gene end was trimmed by 5 bases and the J gene end by 1 base; junction bases not matched to a gene: 14. Germline CDR1 reads SEHNR; CDR2 reads FQNEAQ (reference sequence). The CDR3: CASSTGLGLRGAKNIQYF. As DNA, the CDR3 is TGTGCCAGCAGCACTGGACTAGGACTCCGGGGCGCCAAAAACATTCAGTACTTC.

J is TRBJ2-7 and V is TRBV6-2 or TRBV6-3; D tentatively reads TRBD1 or TRBD2 (5 bases each). This CDR3 spans 16 amino acids. Germline loops: CDR1 MNHEY, CDR2 SVGEGT. Between the trimmed V and J ends, which lost 0 bases and 3 bases, there was a span of 15 bases. For the CDR3, the DNA is TGTGCCAGCAGTTACTCGGCAGGGCCGGGACGCTACGAGCAGTACTTC. Its translation is CASSYSAGPGRYEQYF.

The rearrangement uses TRBV5-1 and TRBJ2-1; tentative D call: TRBD2 (6 bases). Germline V gene lookup returns CDR1 SGHRS and CDR2 YFSETQ. The CDR3 has 15 amino acids. The ends were cut back, 5 bases at V and 0 bases at J, with 12 bases in the middle. CDR3 sequence (DNA): TGCGCCAGCAGATCGCTAGCGAGCTCCTACAATGAGCAGTTCTTC. Its translation: CASRSLASSYNEQFF.

The chain recombines TRBV7-8 with TRBJ1-1; the D is unclear. Germline lookup yields CDR1 SGHVS and CDR2 FQNEAQ. V was clipped by 3 bases and J by 1 base, with 6 bases between them. The CDR3 has 13 residues. The CDR3 nucleotides are TGTGCCAGCAGCTTTCAACCGAACACTGAAGCTTTCTTT. This sequence encodes CASSFQPNTEAFF. Full variable domain (outside the CDR3, taken from reference TRBV7-8 and TRBJ1-1): GAGVSQSPRYKVAKRGQDVALRCDPISGHVSLFWYQQALGQGPEFLTYFQNEAQLDKSGLPSDRFFAERPEGSVSTLKIQRTQQEDSAVYLCASSFQPNTEAFFGQGTRLTVV.

This clonotype was detected many times. The chain joins TRBV24-1 to TRBJ2-1; the match to TRBD1 covers 7 bases. With V trimmed by 1 base and J by 0 bases, 2 bases remained unmatched. CDR1 KGHDR and CDR2 SFDVKD come from the germline V gene. The CDR3 totals 16 residues. CDR3 DNA: TGTGCCACCAGTGATTTATCAGGGGGCTCCTACAATGAGCAGTTCTTC. This sequence encodes CATSDLSGGSYNEQFF.

This clonotype was counted between two and nine times. The rearrangement links TRBV7-8 to TRBJ2-2; 9 bases align to TRBD2. V gave up 5 bases and J gave up 2 bases; unmatched junction bases: 6. CDR3 length: 16 amino acids. Germline CDR1 and CDR2: SGHVS and FQNEAQ. The CDR3 sequence is CASSPHSGGNTGELFF. CDR3 DNA sequence: TGTGCCAGCAGCCCTCATAGCGGGGGTAACACCGGGGAGCTGTTTTTT.

The chain is built from TRBV28 and TRBJ2-7; D gene unclear. Trimming left V 8 bases short and J 2 bases short, with 7 bases between. This CDR3 is 11 amino acids long. Germline V gene lookup returns CDR1 MDHEN and CDR2 SYDVKM. The DNA of the CDR3 is TGTGCCAGCGGCTTTGCCTACGAGCAGTACTTC. It translates to CASGFAYEQYF.

V gene TRBV5-1 combines with J gene TRBJ2-3; TRBD2 matches at 9 bases. Germline V gene data show CDR1 as SGHRS and CDR2 as YFSETQ. Trimming took 1 base from V and 2 from J; bases not matched to a gene: 8. This CDR3 has 17 amino acids. The CDR3 DNA reads as TGCGCCAGCAGCTTGAGGGTTAGCGGGGGTAACACAGATACGCAGTATTTT. The encoded protein is CASSLRVSGGNTDTQYF.